Sequencing of this T cell receptor beta chain was carried out in a study of T-cell memory formation after mild COVID-19. Study-wide background: Clustering of TCRs was largely donor specific. Broader study findings: Whereas later expanders leaned CD4+, clones contracting day 15 to 85 showed a balanced CD4/CD8 makeup. Nothing confirmed that second-wave clones peaking on day 37 were specific for SARS-CoV-2. There were some responding clones in pre-infection memory, which suggested that cross-reactive memory had joined.

Trimming removed 1 base from V and 2 bases from J, with 11 bases in between. The germline CDR1 and CDR2 sequences are SGHVS and FQNEAQ. This CDR3 comprises 15 residues. MiXCR, applied by TCRdb to the 5' RACE reads, yields one record per CDR3 protein. Of approximately 250,000 distinct CDR3 sequences listed, about 17% were seen once; the top ten hold 22%. This clonotype appeared a few times. Its antigen is not identified. The gene calls are TRBV7-8 and TRBJ2-5; no clear D. The sequencing input was PBMCs or a T cell subset sorted from them (not recorded which). This TCR came from a man younger than 30 who had mild COVID-19 (a few samples of this study predate the infection). Cell type and time point are not known. The CDR3 nucleotides are TGTGCCAGCAGCTTAGATGTAGGAAATCAAGAGACCCAGTACTTC. This gives the protein CASSLDVGNQETQYF. Full variable domain (remainder filled in from reference TRBV7-8 and TRBJ2-5): GAGVSQSPRYKVAKRGQDVALRCDPISGHVSLFWYQQALGQGPEFLTYFQNEAQLDKSGLPSDRFFAERPEGSVSTLKIQRTQQEDSAVYLCASSLDVGNQETQYFGPGTRLLVL.